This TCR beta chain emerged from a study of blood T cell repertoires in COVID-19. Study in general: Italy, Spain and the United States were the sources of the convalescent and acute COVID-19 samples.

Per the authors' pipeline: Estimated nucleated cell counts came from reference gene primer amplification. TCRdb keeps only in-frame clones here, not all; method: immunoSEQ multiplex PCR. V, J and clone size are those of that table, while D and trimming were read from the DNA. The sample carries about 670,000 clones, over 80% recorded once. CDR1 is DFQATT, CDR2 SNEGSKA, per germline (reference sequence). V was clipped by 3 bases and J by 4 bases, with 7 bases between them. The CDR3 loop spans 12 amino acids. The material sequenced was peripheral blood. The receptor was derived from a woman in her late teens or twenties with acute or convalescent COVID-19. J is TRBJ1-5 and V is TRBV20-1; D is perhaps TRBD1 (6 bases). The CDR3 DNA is TGCAGTGCTAGTAGGGGGAATCAGCCCCAGCATTTT. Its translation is CSASRGNQPQHF.